This TCR beta chain was identified in a study of tissue T cells after allogeneic stem cell transplantation. In germline, CDR1 is LGHDT, CDR2 YNNKEL (reference sequence). Between the trimmed V and J ends, which lost 0 bases and 8 bases, there was a span of 10 bases. The CDR3 contains 13 residues. Libraries were prepared by immunoSEQ multiplex PCR; TCRdb keeps only in-frame clonotypes and omits some of them. The sample lists some 6,000 clones, around three fifths occurring once. This clonotype was sampled from an older male donor with lung cancer. The rearrangement joins TRBV3-1 (or the pseudogene TRBV3-2) to TRBJ1-2; D uncertain. This material consisted of tissue from the jejunum, taken at autopsy. In DNA form, the CDR3 reads TGTGCCAGCAGCCAAGACAATCTCAGGGGCTACACCTTC. Translation gives CASSQDNLRGYTF.